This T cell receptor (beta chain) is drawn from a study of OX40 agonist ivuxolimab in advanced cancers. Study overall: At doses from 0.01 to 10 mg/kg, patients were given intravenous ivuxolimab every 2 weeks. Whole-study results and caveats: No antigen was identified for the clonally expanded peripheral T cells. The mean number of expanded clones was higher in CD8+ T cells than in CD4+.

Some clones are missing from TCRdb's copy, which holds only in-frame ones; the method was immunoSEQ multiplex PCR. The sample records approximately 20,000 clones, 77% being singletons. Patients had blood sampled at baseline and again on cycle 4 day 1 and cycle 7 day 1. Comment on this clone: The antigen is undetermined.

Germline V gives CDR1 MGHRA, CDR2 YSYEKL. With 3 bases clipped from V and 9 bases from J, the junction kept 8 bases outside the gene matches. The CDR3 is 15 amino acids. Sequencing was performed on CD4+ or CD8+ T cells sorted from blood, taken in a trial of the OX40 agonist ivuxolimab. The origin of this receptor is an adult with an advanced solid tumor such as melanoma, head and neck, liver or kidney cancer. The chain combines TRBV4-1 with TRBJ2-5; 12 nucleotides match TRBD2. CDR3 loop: CASSQTSGGLRAQYF. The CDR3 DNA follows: TGCGCCAGCAGCCAGACTAGCGGGGGCCTGAGGGCCCAGTACTTC.